Sequencing of this T cell receptor (beta chain) was carried out in a study of beta chain features in type 1 diabetes. Study-wide results and caveats: There was a moderate but significant shortening of TCRB CDR3s in all four CD4+ subsets of Type 1 diabetes patients.

This clone was observed a handful of times. The antigen is not known. Germline CDR1 is SGHAT and CDR2 is FQDESV (reference sequence). This CDR3 has 16 amino acids. V lost 1 base, J lost 2 bases, and 6 bases stayed unmatched. The entirety of the isolated RNA underwent reverse transcription, so expressed TCRB transcripts were sequenced. Each sample of naive, central memory or regulatory T cells had, on average, roughly 3.4 million reads. Profiling relied on immunoSEQ multiplex PCR, and the TCRdb table lists in-frame clones only, not all of them. The repertoire consists of some 330,000 clones, with about 12% occurring once and the leading ten covering 0.0095% to 0.011%.

This chain connects TRBV11-1 to TRBJ2-3; 7 bases align to TRBD1. The sequenced sample consisted of naive CD4+ T cells from blood. The TCR was taken from a woman aged 18 to 35 with type 1 diabetes. DNA for the CDR3: TGTGCCAGCAGCTTAGAAGGGGGCATGAACACAGATACGCAGTATTTT. Translated, it gives CASSLEGGMNTDTQYF. Filled out from reference TRBV11-1 and TRBJ2-3, the complete variable domain reads EAEVAQSPRYKITEKSQAVAFWCDPISGHATLYWYRQILGQGPELLVQFQDESVVDDSQLPKDRFSAERLKGVDSTLKIQPAELGDSAMYLCASSLEGGMNTDTQYFGPGTRLTVL.